The entry that follows covers one T cell receptor beta chain sequence. The data are from a study of T cell changes during pregnancy in multiple sclerosis. TCRdb's copy holds only in-frame clones and misses some; the assay was immunoSEQ multiplex PCR. This sample yields about 50,000 clones, of which approximately 90% are seen a single time; around 0.37% belongs to the top ten. This clonotype was sampled from a female donor with multiple sclerosis, enrolled in a pregnancy study. The sample here was CD4+ T cells from peripheral blood mononuclear cells, taken after pregnancy.

CDR3 residues: CASSTYRLAYRYNEQFF. The CDR3 coding sequence is TGTGCCAGCAGCACGTATAGACTAGCGTACAGATACAATGAGCAGTTCTTC. This rearrangement joins TRBV27 to TRBJ2-1; 8 bases are a match to TRBD2. Germline V gives CDR1 MNHEY, CDR2 SMNVEV (reference sequence). The CDR3 is made up of 17 amino acids. Unmatched junction bases numbered 14, after V lost 6 bases and J lost 4 bases.